The TCR beta chain described here comes from a study of T cells in localized non-small cell lung cancer. Findings and caveats of the study: Patients showing higher blood T cell density tended to see longer overall survival. Median detection of top 100 tumor clones in adjacent lung was 57 clones. Measurement of T cell clonality placed uninvolved adjacent lung highest, above the level in tumor.

Sequencing was performed with immunoSEQ multiplex PCR; in TCRdb, only in-frame clones are kept and a portion is missing. This sample has about 1,500 clones, with roughly a quarter found just once. A note on this clone: Antigen: not known.

The receptor was isolated from an older female donor with stage II lung adenocarcinoma. Here the sequenced sample was lung tumor tissue, taken before any cancer treatment.

CDR3 sequence (DNA): TGTGCTAGTGGTTTGGAGGGGGTAGCCCCCTATGGCTACACCTTC. Its protein product is CASGLEGVAPYGYTF. The chain is built from TRBV12-5 and TRBJ1-2, with D tentatively TRBD1 (6 bases). The CDR3 spans 15 residues. Trimming left V 1 base short and J 4 bases short, with 13 bases between. The germline V gene has CDR1 LGHNT and CDR2 FRNRAP.